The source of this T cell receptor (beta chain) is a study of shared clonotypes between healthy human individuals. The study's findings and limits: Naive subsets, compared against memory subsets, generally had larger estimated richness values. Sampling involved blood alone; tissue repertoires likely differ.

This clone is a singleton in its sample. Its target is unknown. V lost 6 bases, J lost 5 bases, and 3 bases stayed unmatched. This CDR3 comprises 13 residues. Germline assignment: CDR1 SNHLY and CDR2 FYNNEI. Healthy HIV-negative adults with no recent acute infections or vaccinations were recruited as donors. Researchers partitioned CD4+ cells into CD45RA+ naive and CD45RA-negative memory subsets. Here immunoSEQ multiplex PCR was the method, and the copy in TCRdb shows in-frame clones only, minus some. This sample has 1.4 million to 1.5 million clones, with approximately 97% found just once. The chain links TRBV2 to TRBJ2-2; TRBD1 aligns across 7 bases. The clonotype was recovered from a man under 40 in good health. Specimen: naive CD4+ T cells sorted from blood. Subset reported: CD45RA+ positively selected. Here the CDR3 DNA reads TGTGCCAGCAGGGGGACAGTTACCGGGGAGCTGTTTTTT. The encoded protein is CASRGTVTGELFF.